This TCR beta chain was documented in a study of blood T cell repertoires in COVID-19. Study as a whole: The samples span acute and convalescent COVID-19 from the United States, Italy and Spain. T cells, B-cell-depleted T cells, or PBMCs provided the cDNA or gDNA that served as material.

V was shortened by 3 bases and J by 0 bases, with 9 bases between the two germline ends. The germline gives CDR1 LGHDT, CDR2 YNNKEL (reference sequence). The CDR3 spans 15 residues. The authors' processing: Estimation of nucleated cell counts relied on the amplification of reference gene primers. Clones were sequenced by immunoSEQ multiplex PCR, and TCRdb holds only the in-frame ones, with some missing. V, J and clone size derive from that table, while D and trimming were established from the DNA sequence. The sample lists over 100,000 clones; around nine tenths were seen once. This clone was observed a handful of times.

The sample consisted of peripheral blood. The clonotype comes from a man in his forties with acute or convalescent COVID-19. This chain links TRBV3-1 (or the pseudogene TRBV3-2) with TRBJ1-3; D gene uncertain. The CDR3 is CASSQKSPSGNTIYF. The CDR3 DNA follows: TGTGCCAGCAGCCAGAAGAGTCCCTCTGGAAACACCATATATTTT.